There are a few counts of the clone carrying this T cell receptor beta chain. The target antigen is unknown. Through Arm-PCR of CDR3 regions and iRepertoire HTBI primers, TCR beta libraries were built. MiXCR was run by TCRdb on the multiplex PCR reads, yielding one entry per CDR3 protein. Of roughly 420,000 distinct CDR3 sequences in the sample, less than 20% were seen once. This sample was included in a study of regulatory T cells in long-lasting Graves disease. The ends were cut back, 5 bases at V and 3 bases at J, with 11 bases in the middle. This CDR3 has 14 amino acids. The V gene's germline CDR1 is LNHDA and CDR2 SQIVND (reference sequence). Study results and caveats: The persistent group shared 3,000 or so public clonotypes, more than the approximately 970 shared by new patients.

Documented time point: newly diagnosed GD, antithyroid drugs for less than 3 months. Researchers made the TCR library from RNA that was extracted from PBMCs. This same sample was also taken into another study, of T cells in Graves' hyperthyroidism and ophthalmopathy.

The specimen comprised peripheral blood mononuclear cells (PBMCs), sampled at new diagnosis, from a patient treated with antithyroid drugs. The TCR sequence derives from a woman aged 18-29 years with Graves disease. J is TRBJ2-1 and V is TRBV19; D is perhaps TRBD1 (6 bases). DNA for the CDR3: TGTGCCAGTAGTCCGACAGGTGTCTACAATGAGCAGTTCTTC. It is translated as CASSPTGVYNEQFF.